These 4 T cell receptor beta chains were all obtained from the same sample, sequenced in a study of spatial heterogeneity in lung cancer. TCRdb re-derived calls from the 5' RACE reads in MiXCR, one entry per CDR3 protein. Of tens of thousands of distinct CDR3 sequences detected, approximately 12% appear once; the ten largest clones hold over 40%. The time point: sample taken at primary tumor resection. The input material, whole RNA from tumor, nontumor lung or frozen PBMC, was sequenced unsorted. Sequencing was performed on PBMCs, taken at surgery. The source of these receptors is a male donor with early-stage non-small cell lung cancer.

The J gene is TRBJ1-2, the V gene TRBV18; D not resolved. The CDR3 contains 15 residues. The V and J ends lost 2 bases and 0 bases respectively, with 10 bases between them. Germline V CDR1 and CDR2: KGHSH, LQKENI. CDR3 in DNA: TGTGCCAGCTCACCAGACGGACCAGCTAACTATGGCTACACCTTC. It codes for CASSPDGPANYGYTF.

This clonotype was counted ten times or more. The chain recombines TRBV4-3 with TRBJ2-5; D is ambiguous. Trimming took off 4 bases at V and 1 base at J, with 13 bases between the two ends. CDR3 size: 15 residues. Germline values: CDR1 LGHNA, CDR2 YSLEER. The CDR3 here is CASSRFQGSQETQYF. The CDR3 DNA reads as TGCGCCAGCAGCCGGTTCCAAGGGTCCCAAGAGACCCAGTACTTC.

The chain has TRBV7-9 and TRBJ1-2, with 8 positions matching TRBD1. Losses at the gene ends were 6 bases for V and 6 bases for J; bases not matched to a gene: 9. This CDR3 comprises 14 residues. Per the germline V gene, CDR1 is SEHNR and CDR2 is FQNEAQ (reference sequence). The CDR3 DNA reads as TGTGCCAGCAGTAATGGACAGGGTTCGCATGGCTACACCTTC. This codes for CASSNGQGSHGYTF.

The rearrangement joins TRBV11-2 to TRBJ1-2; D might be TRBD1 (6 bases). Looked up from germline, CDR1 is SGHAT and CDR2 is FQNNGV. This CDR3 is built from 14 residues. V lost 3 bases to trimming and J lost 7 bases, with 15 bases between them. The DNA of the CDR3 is TGTGCCAGCAGCTTTCTAGAGGGGGTTACTGGCTACACCTTC. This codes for CASSFLEGVTGYTF.